This TCR beta chain was sequenced during a study of blood T cell repertoires in COVID-19. Study as a whole: Collection of acute and convalescent COVID-19 samples took place in the United States, Italy and Spain.

Here immunoSEQ multiplex PCR was the method, and the copy in TCRdb shows in-frame clones only, minus some. The table has about 220,000 clones, over 70% seen once. The sequence came from a woman between 65 and 79 years old with acute or convalescent COVID-19. The specimen sequenced was peripheral blood.

The CDR3 protein is CASSPGASGFAAKNIQYF. Here the CDR3 DNA reads TGTGCCAGCAGCCCCGGGGCTAGCGGCTTTGCAGCCAAAAACATTCAGTACTTC. The chain is built from TRBV21-1 and TRBJ2-4; TRBD2 is taken as the D call from the table, unchecked against the DNA. TRBV21-1 is a pseudogene locus. The CDR3 sequence is 18 residues long.